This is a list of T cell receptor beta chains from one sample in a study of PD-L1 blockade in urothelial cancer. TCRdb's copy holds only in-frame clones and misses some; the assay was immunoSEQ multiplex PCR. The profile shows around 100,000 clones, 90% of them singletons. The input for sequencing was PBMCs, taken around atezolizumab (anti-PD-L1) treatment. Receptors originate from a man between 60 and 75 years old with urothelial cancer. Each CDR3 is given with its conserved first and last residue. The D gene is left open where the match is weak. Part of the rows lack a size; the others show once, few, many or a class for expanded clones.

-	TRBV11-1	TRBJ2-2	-	TGTGCCAGCAGCTTTCTTTTGAACACCGGGGAGCTGTTTTTT	CASSFLLNTGELFF
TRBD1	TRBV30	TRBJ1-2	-	TGTGCCTGGAATAGACAGGGGAGAGATGGCTACACCTTC	CAWNRQGRDGYTF
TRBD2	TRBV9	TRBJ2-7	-	TGTGCCAGCACCACTGGGAGTTCGCTAGCGGGAGGCGAGCAGTACTTC	CASTTGSSLAGGEQYF
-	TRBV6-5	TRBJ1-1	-	TGTGCCAGCAGTCCGAGGGGGAATGAAGCTTTCTTT	CASSPRGNEAFF
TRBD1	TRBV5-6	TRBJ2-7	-	TGTGCCAGCAGCTTGGGACAGGGGAGCTACGAGCAGTACTTC	CASSLGQGSYEQYF
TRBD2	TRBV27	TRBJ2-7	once	TGTGCCAGCAGTCCGAGCGGGAGGTATAAAGGGCAGTACTTC	CASSPSGRYKGQYF
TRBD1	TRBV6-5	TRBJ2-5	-	TGTGCCACGACCGAAGACAGGGGGGCAGAGACCCAGTACTTC	CATTEDRGAETQYF
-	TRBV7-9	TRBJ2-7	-	TGTGCCAGCAGCTTAGAGGGCGCTAGCGTCGAGCAGTACTTC	CASSLEGASVEQYF
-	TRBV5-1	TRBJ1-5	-	TGCGCCAGCAGCTTGGTTCCCAGGGGCCAATATAGCAATCAGCCCCAGCATTTT	CASSLVPRGQYSNQPQHF
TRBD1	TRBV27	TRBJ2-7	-	TGTGCCAGCAGTTTAAGGGGGCCCTTTGTCTACGAGCAGTACTTC	CASSLRGPFVYEQYF
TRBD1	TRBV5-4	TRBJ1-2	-	TGTGCCAGCAGCTTTGGGGGACAGGATAACTATGGCTACACCTTC	CASSFGGQDNYGYTF
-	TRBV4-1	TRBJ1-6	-	TGCGCCAGCAGCCAAAGGGACATCTCTAGCTATAATTCACCCCTCCACTTT	CASSQRDISSYNSPLHF
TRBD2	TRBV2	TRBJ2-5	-	TGTGCCAGCTCTGGGGGGGTCCCAGAGACCCAGTACTTC	CASSGGVPETQYF
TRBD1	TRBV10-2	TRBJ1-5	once	TGCGCCAGCAGAGGGGGCTTTAGCAATCAGCCCCAGCATTTT	CASRGGFSNQPQHF
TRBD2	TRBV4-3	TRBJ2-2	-	TGCGCCAGCAGCCAAGAGGCTAGCGGGGGGAACACCGGGGAGCTGTTTTTT	CASSQEASGGNTGELFF
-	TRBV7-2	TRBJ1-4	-	TGTGCCAGCAGCTCACGCGGGGTGGGAGAAAAACTGTTTTTT	CASSSRGVGEKLFF
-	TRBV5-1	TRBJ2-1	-	TGCGCCAGCAGCTTGCAGGGCTCCTACAATGAGCAGTTCTTC	CASSLQGSYNEQFF